This T cell receptor beta chain was sequenced during a study of cytomegalovirus exposure and HLA in healthy donors. The overall study: Sequencing of 150 million to 200 million T cells in an earlier analysis found approximately 120 million unique TCR beta sequences.

In the case of this clone: Its antigen remains unidentified.

General study results and limits: An analysis that was carried out later associated 16,000 or so TCR beta sequences with HLA alleles at 0.05 false discovery rate. The authors reported that TCR beta sequences could predict HLA-A and HLA-B alleles. These predictions were accurate for most subjects in the first cohort.

V lost 8 bases and J lost 9, with 14 bases in between. Germline V CDR1 and CDR2: SNHLY, FYNNEI. This CDR3 spans 13 amino acids. The PCR had 60 Vbeta and 13 Jbeta primers. TCRdb's table, derived via immunoSEQ multiplex PCR, lists solely in-frame clones and lacks some. Of about 190,000 clones in the sample, approximately 81% were seen once. This chain links TRBV2 with TRBJ1-6, with D possibly matching TRBD1 (5 bases). The material sequenced was PBMCs. The clonotype comes from a woman aged 25 to 45 in good health and CMV-seronegative. The DNA of the CDR3 is TGTGCCAGCTTGGGGGGGATCGGTTCACCCCTCCACTTT. Translated: CASLGGIGSPLHF.